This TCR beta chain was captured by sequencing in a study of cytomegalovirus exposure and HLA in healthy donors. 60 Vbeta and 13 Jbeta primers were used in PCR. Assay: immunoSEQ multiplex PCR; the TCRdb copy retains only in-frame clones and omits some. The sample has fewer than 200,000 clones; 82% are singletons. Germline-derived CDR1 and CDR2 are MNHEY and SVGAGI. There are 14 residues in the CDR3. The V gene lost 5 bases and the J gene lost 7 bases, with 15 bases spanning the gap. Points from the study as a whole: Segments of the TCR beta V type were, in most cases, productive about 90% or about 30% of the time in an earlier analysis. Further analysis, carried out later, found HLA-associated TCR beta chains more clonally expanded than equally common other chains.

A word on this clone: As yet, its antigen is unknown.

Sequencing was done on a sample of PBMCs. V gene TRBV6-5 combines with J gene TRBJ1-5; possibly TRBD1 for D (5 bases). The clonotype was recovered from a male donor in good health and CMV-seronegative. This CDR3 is CASSPFRGNQPQHF. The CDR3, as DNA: TGTGCCAGCAGTCCATTCCGGGGGAACCAGCCCCAGCATTTT.